The source of this T cell receptor beta chain is a study of blood T cell repertoires in COVID-19. Study at large: COVID-19 samples collected from the United States, Italy and Spain covered acute and convalescent phases. The cDNA or gDNA used as material had been derived from T cells, B-cell-depleted T cells, or PBMCs.

Original processing methods: Quantification of nucleated cells was approximated via reference gene primer amplification. Assay used: immunoSEQ multiplex PCR; TCRdb lists only in-frame clones, some missing. The V and J calls and clone size come from that table; D and trimming were worked out from the DNA. There are about 70,000 clones in the sample; around 79% occur only once, and 35% to 45% lies in the top ten. The V and J ends lost 8 bases and 1 base respectively, with 17 bases between them. The germline gives CDR1 MDHEN, CDR2 SYDVKM. The CDR3 covers 16 residues. The chain links TRBV28 to TRBJ2-2, with D perhaps matching TRBD2 (7 bases). The TCR sequence derives from an older woman with acute or convalescent COVID-19. Sequenced input: peripheral blood. For the CDR3, the DNA is TGTGCCAGCGGAAGGAGGGGGAGGGGGAACACCGGGGAGCTGTTTTTT. This codes for CASGRRGRGNTGELFF. Using reference TRBV28 and TRBJ2-2 for the parts outside the CDR3, the full variable domain is DVKVTQSSRYLVKRTGEKVFLECVQDMDHENMFWYRQDPGLGLRLIYFSYDVKMKEKGDIPEGYSVSREKKERFSLILESASTNQTSMYLCASGRRGRGNTGELFFGEGSRLTVL.